This T cell receptor beta chain appears in the sequencing data of a study of cytomegalovirus exposure and HLA in healthy donors. The CDR3 consists of 14 residues. The junction had 10 bases not matched to a gene; V was cut back by 5 bases and J by 10 bases. The germline gives CDR1 SGHNT, CDR2 YYREEE (reference sequence). In the PCR, 60 Vbeta and 13 Jbeta primers were used. The protocol was immunoSEQ multiplex PCR, while the TCRdb copy is restricted to in-frame clones and leaves out a portion. The data show tens of thousands of clones, 75% seen once. The chain recombines TRBV5-4 with TRBJ2-2; 8 nucleotides align to TRBD1. This sequence was found in a woman between 40 and 50 years old in good health and CMV-seropositive. Material for sequencing was PBMCs. The CDR3 protein is CASSYAGGAVELFF. Here the CDR3 DNA reads TGTGCCAGCAGTTACGCAGGGGGCGCGGTGGAGCTGTTTTTT.